In this sample, the clone carrying this T cell receptor (beta chain) turned up many times. Its cognate antigen is unknown. The germline CDR1 and CDR2 sequences are SGHRS and YFSETQ. The ends lost 7 bases at V and 3 bases at J; junction bases unmatched: 10. The CDR3 length is 14 residues. This sample was included in a study of CD8 T cells in ankylosing spondylitis. Whole-study findings and limits: Previously reported in reactive arthritis synovial fluid and blood were some of the motif variants.

In TCRdb, the 5' RACE reads were re-called with MiXCR into one record per CDR3 protein. The data show some 180,000 distinct CDR3 sequences, with about 18% seen just once and about 4.3% held by the top ten. The chain employs TRBV5-1 and TRBJ2-7; 7 positions agree with TRBD2. The receptor comes from a male donor under 30 with ankylosing spondylitis or in good health (not recorded which). What was sequenced was blood, either unsorted or a sorted T cell fraction (not recorded which). The CDR3 DNA sequence: TGCGCCAGCCCCGGGAGGACGGACAACTACGAGCAGTACGTC. It specifies CASPGRTDNYEQYV.